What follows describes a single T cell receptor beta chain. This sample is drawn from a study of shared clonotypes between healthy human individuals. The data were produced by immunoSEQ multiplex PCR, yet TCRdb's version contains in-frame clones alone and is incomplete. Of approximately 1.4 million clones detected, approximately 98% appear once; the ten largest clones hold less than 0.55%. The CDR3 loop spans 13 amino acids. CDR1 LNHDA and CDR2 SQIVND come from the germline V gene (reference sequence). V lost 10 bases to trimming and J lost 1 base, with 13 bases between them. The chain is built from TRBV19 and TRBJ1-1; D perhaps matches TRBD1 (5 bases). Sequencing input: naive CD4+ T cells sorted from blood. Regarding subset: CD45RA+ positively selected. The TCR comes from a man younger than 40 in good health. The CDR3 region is CATTGAWNTEAFF. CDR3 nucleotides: TGTGCCACCACCGGGGCCTGGAACACTGAAGCTTTCTTT.